The source of this T cell receptor beta chain is a study of CD8 T cells in ankylosing spondylitis. Overall study results and limits: It appeared that ankylosing spondylitis blood was characterized by a TCR beta motif of several highly homologous variants.

To note about this clonotype: What it binds is unknown.

TCRdb reanalysed the 5' RACE reads using MiXCR and keeps one entry per CDR3 protein. The profile covers around 450,000 distinct CDR3 sequences, with roughly a quarter appearing a single time and roughly 1% taken by the ten largest. The sample taken for sequencing was blood, either unsorted or a sorted T cell fraction (not recorded which). The receptor was isolated from a male donor with ankylosing spondylitis.

CDR3 sequence: CASRSTGLGQPQHF. The CDR3 DNA reads as TGTGCCAGCAGATCGACAGGGTTGGGTCAGCCCCAGCATTTT. The chain couples TRBV6-1 to TRBJ1-5; 7 nucleotides match TRBD1. Germline lookup yields CDR1 MNHNS and CDR2 SASEGT. CDR3 length: 14 amino acids. With V trimmed by 6 bases and J by 6 bases, 8 bases remained unmatched.